What follows are 22 T cell receptor beta chains derived from one specimen sequenced in a study of T cells after yellow fever vaccination. TCRdb fed the 5' RACE reads into MiXCR, producing one record per CDR3 protein. The profile shows some 260,000 distinct CDR3 sequences, around 5.2% of them singletons. Source: CD4+ T cells sorted from PBMCs, taken on the day of the yellow fever booster vaccination. The receptors were gathered from a man in his late teens or twenties who received the YFV17D yellow fever vaccine.

This clonotype was counted at least ten times. V and J are TRBV5-1 and TRBJ2-4; 7 bases match TRBD1. Germline V gene lookup returns CDR1 SGHRS and CDR2 YFSETQ. This CDR3 region has 13 residues. The ends lost 4 bases at V and 15 bases at J; junction bases unmatched: 13. Written as DNA, the CDR3 is TGCGCCAGCAGCGGGGACAGTACAGGGTATCCGTACTTC. This sequence encodes CASSGDSTGYPYF.

The chain recombines TRBV3-1 with TRBJ2-3; TRBD2 might be the D (7 bases). The CDR3 totals 18 residues. CDR1 is LGHDT and CDR2 is YNNKEL in the germline V gene (reference sequence). The V and J ends lost 1 base and 0 bases respectively, with 17 bases between them. Written as DNA, the CDR3 is TGTGCCAGCAGCCAAGGTCTAGGGAGGGGGGCGAGCACAGATACGCAGTATTTT. Residues: CASSQGLGRGASTDTQYF.

This clonotype was observed a handful of times. The chain recombines TRBV27 with TRBJ2-7; D perhaps matches TRBD1 (5 bases). CDR3 size: 13 residues. Trimming cost V 3 bases and J 5 bases, with 11 bases left between them. Germline V lookup: CDR1 MNHEY, CDR2 SMNVEV (reference sequence). In DNA, the CDR3 is TGTGCCAGCAGTTTCGAAGTAGGGGACGAGCAGTACTTC. Protein: CASSFEVGDEQYF.

This clonotype has just a few counts. This sequence joins TRBV4-3 and TRBJ1-3, with D hard to call. Per germline, CDR1 LGHNA and CDR2 YSLEER. The CDR3 runs 15 residues. Trimming took 0 bases from V and 2 from J, leaving 8 bases between them. The CDR3 protein is CASSQDSTTGNTIYF. The CDR3, as DNA: TGCGCCAGCAGCCAAGACAGCACGACTGGAAACACCATATATTTT.

This clonotype has a handful of counts. The CDR3 spells CASSFGLNSGNTIYF. The CDR3 region has the DNA TGTGCCAGCAGCTTTGGGCTGAACTCTGGAAACACCATATATTTT. The rearrangement uses TRBV7-2 and TRBJ1-3; D is unclear. The V and J ends lost 3 bases and 0 bases respectively, with 9 bases between them. CDR3 length: 15 residues. From germline, CDR1 is SGHTA and CDR2 FQGNSA. Full variable domain (missing parts from reference TRBV7-2 and TRBJ1-3): GAGVSQSPSNKVTEKGKDVELRCDPISGHTALYWYRQSLGQGLEFLIYFQGNSAPDKSGLPSDRFSAERTGGSVSTLTIQRTQQEDSAVYLCASSFGLNSGNTIYFGEGSWLTVV.

The V and J genes are TRBV10-3 and TRBJ2-5, with D perhaps TRBD1 (5 bases). This CDR3 is 16 amino acids long. The V gene's germline CDR1 is ENHRY and CDR2 SYGVKD. The V gene lost 11 bases and the J gene lost 2 bases, with 24 bases spanning the gap. The CDR3, as DNA: TGTGCCGTAACCCCATCTCTGGGGCAGACTCAAGAGACCCAGTACTTC. Translating it yields CAVTPSLGQTQETQYF.

This clonotype was recorded at least ten times. V gene TRBV7-9 combines with J gene TRBJ1-4; unclear D gene. The CDR3 covers 14 residues. V shed 2 bases and J shed 0 bases, with 4 bases lying between them. Germline V gene sequence: CDR1 SEHNR, CDR2 FQNEAQ (reference sequence). The CDR3 sequence: CASSLQATNEKLFF. The CDR3 coding sequence is TGTGCCAGCAGCTTACAGGCAACTAATGAAAAACTGTTTTTT.

The V gene is TRBV5-1, the J gene TRBJ1-1; TRBD1 agrees at 11 bases. V was pared by 3 bases and J by 3 bases, with 7 bases of the junction left unmatched. The CDR3 runs 16 residues. The germline V gene encodes CDR1 SGHRS and CDR2 YFSETQ. CDR3 sequence reads: CASSYGTGGTYTEAFF. The CDR3 DNA reads as TGCGCCAGCAGCTATGGGACAGGGGGTACCTACACTGAAGCTTTCTTT. The full variable domain, rest sourced from reference TRBV5-1 and TRBJ1-1, is KAGVTQTPRYLIKTRGQQVTLSCSPISGHRSVSWYQQTPGQGLQFLFEYFSETQRNKGNFPGRFSGRQFSNSRSEMNVSTLELGDSALYLCASSYGTGGTYTEAFFGQGTRLTVV.

The chain couples TRBV7-6 to TRBJ1-3; D is perhaps TRBD1 (6 bases). Germline CDR1 is SGHVS and CDR2 is FNYEAQ. This CDR3 spans 17 amino acids. Trimming cost V 5 bases and J 0 bases, with 17 bases left between them. CDR3 in DNA: TGTGCCAGCAGCCTGAGGACAGCCGTTGGCTCTGGAAACACCATATATTTT. Protein product: CASSLRTAVGSGNTIYF.

This clonotype has only a few counts. DNA of the CDR3: TGTGCCAGCAGTGGGACAGGGGGCTTTCTAGAGACCCAGTACTTC. Translation gives CASSGTGGFLETQYF. The genes are TRBV6-5 and TRBJ2-5; 12 bases are a match to TRBD1. The V and J ends lost 5 bases and 4 bases, in that order; junction bases with no gene match: 5. From germline, CDR1 is MNHEY and CDR2 SVGAGI. The CDR3 sequence is 15 residues long.

The V call is TRBV18, the J call TRBJ2-7; perhaps TRBD2 as D (6 bases). This CDR3 spans 12 amino acids. The V and J ends lost 3 bases and 6 bases respectively, with 9 bases between them. Germline V lookup: CDR1 KGHSH, CDR2 LQKENI. CDR3 DNA sequence: TGTGCCAGCTCACCGGGGACTGGCGAGCAGTACGTC. This sequence encodes CASSPGTGEQYV.

This sequence joins TRBV7-3 and TRBJ2-7; 8 positions match TRBD1. The CDR3 totals 14 residues. The germline V gene encodes CDR1 SGHTA and CDR2 FQGTGA. V was pared by 5 bases and J by 4 bases, with 7 bases of the junction left unmatched. CDR3 sequence reads: CASSQGAPGYEQYF. The CDR3 coding sequence is TGTGCCAGCAGCCAGGGGGCCCCGGGGTACGAGCAGTACTTC.

This clonotype occurred a few times. This rearrangement joins TRBV18 to TRBJ2-7; 7 positions match TRBD1. Looked up from germline, CDR1 is KGHSH and CDR2 is LQKENI. J lost 2 bases, V lost 4 bases, and 5 bases had no gene match. CDR3 length: 14 residues. The CDR3 nucleotides are TGTGCCAGCTCACAGGAGACAGGGCCCTACGAGCAGTACTTC. This gives the protein CASSQETGPYEQYF. The variable domain in full, completed from reference TRBV18 and TRBJ2-7, reads NAGVMQNPRHLVRRRGQEARLRCSPMKGHSHVYWYRQLPEEGLKFMVYLQKENIIDESGMPKERFSAEFPKEGPSILRIQQVVRGDSAAYFCASSQETGPYEQYFGPGTRLTVT.

This clonotype showed up just a few times. This rearrangement joins TRBV7-9 to TRBJ2-3, with D unclear. This CDR3 is built from 15 residues. V gave up 3 bases and J gave up 2 bases, with 12 bases separating them. Germline V gene data show CDR1 as SEHNR and CDR2 as FQNEAQ (reference sequence). The CDR3 bases are TGTGCCAGCAGCTTCCTAGTAGTCCTCACAGATACGCAGTATTTT. It translates to CASSFLVVLTDTQYF.

This clonotype was observed a handful of times. CDR3 DNA: TGTGCCAGCAGCGTTGAGCCTAACTATGGCTACACCTTC. Translating gives CASSVEPNYGYTF. The chain uses TRBV9 and TRBJ1-2, with D hard to call. Trimming removed 2 bases at V and 0 bases at J, with 5 bases between. The CDR3 sequence is 13 residues long. The germline gives CDR1 SGDLS, CDR2 YYNGEE.

This clonotype was seen only a few times. The genes are TRBV5-1 and TRBJ2-1; D remains unclear. Germline assignment: CDR1 SGHRS and CDR2 YFSETQ. V dropped 0 bases and J dropped 7 bases, with 11 bases sitting between them. This CDR3 is built from 14 residues. Here the CDR3 reads CASSLGSLGNEQFF. DNA of the CDR3: TGCGCCAGCAGCTTGGGGTCCCTGGGGAATGAGCAGTTCTTC.

This clonotype came up many times. The V and J genes are TRBV7-9 and TRBJ1-2, with D possibly matching TRBD1 (6 bases). The CDR3 consists of 13 residues. Looked up from germline, CDR1 is SEHNR and CDR2 is FQNEAQ (reference sequence). With 5 bases removed from V and 2 bases from J, the gap between germline ends came to 9 bases. The CDR3 coding sequence is TGTGCCAGCAGCCAAACAGGGAACTATGGCTACACCTTC. It yields the protein CASSQTGNYGYTF.

This clonotype occurred a few times. This chain uses TRBV11-2 with TRBJ2-3; D unclear. V was pared by 5 bases and J by 6 bases, with 12 bases between. The CDR3 consists of 13 residues. Germline V CDR1 and CDR2: SGHAT, FQNNGV. In DNA, the CDR3 is TGTGCCAGCAGCCCCGGGCCTACGGATACGCAGTATTTT. This sequence encodes CASSPGPTDTQYF.

This clonotype was seen a few times. The chain combines TRBV9 with TRBJ2-1; TRBD2 might be the D (5 bases). In germline, CDR1 is SGDLS, CDR2 YYNGEE. The CDR3 consists of 13 residues. V was pared by 1 base and J by 6 bases, with 8 bases between. The CDR3: CASSVSTSNEQFF. The CDR3 DNA is TGTGCCAGCAGCGTATCCACTAGCAATGAGCAGTTCTTC. Together with reference TRBV9 and TRBJ2-1, the CDR3 gives the full variable domain: DSGVTQTPKHLITATGQRVTLRCSPRSGDLSVYWYQQSLDQGLQFLIQYYNGEERAKGNILERFSAQQFPDLHSELNLSSLELGDSALYFCASSVSTSNEQFFGPGTRLTVL.

The CDR3 loop reads CSARVRWGQPQHF. For the CDR3, the DNA is TGCAGTGCTAGAGTACGTTGGGGCCAGCCCCAGCATTTT. The rearrangement uses TRBV20-1 and TRBJ1-5; D is perhaps TRBD1 (5 bases). The V gene's germline CDR1 is DFQATT and CDR2 SNEGSKA (reference sequence). V lost 1 base, J lost 7 bases, and 11 bases lay in between. The CDR3 sequence is 13 residues long.

This clonotype has a handful of counts. The chain employs TRBV3-1 and TRBJ1-2; 7 bases map to TRBD1. The germline gives CDR1 LGHDT, CDR2 YNNKEL (reference sequence). V trimming: 1 base; J trimming: 12 bases; junction bases outside the gene matches: 5. The CDR3 has 12 residues. The CDR3 DNA reads as TGTGCCAGCAGCCAAGGACAGGGCCGAGACACCTTC. This gives the protein CASSQGQGRDTF.

This clonotype was found a few times. The J gene is TRBJ2-5, the V gene TRBV18; 10 bases align to TRBD1. The CDR3 loop spans 16 amino acids. Germline V gene sequence: CDR1 KGHSH, CDR2 LQKENI. V shed 6 bases, J shed 1 base, and the junction held 8 bases outside the gene matches. The CDR3 nucleotides are TGTGCCAGCTCCCTTATAGGGACAGGGGCCCAAGAGACCCAGTACTTC. As protein: CASSLIGTGAQETQYF.